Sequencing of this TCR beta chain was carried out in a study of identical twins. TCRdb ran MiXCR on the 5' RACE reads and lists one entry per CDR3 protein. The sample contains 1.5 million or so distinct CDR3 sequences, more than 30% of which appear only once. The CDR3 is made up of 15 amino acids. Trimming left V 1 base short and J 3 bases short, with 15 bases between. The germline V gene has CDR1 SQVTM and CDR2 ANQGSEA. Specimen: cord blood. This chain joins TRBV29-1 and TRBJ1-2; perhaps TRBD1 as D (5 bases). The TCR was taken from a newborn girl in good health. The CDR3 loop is CSVEVRGWGDYGYTF. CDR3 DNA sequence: TGCAGCGTTGAAGTAAGGGGATGGGGAGACTATGGCTACACCTTC.